Below, 25 T cell receptor beta chains from the same sample are listed, as sequenced in a study of control samples from healthy donors and cancer patients. Repertoires were generated with immunoSEQ multiplex PCR, while TCRdb's copy carries only in-frame clones and drops some. The repertoire consists of about 170,000 clones, with about nine tenths occurring once and the leading ten covering just over 2%. The sequencing sample was made of blood. The receptors derive from a woman aged 40 to 49 in good health.

The chain has TRBV4-2 and TRBJ2-1; D not certain. From germline, CDR1 is LGHNA and CDR2 YNFKEQ. Trimming pared 1 base from V and 8 bases from J, leaving 15 bases between. The CDR3 is 15 residues long. The CDR3 nucleotides read TGTGCCAGCAGCCAAGCCCTGTCCCGGACCGATGAGCAGTTCTTC. It specifies CASSQALSRTDEQFF.

This chain joins TRBV28 and TRBJ1-1; D is unresolved. V shed 8 bases and J shed 6 bases, with 19 bases lying between them. This CDR3 has 14 amino acids. Germline V gene lookup returns CDR1 MDHEN and CDR2 SYDVKM. CDR3 bases: TGTGCCAGCTCCCGGCGCGCGCCCCGGCCTGAAGCTTTCTTT. Translating gives CASSRRAPRPEAFF.

The V and J genes are TRBV13 and TRBJ2-3; D gene unclear. The CDR3 contains 13 residues. Germline V CDR1 and CDR2: PRHDT, FYEKMQ (reference sequence). The germline V and J ends were trimmed by 2 bases and 2 bases, with 5 bases remaining between them. In nucleotides, the CDR3 is TGTGCCAGCAGCTTACGGGCCACAGATACGCAGTATTTT. It encodes CASSLRATDTQYF.

The chain couples TRBV10-2 to TRBJ2-3; TRBD2 might be the D (5 bases). The CDR3 spans 11 residues. Deletions cut 2 bases from V and 8 bases from J, with 5 bases between. From germline, CDR1 is WSHSY and CDR2 SAAADI. This CDR3 reads CASSEGGTQYF. The CDR3 nucleotides are TGCGCCAGCAGTGAGGGAGGTACGCAGTATTTT.

This clone was detected only once. The chain employs TRBV6-6 and TRBJ2-5, with a tentative D call TRBD2 (7 bases). V lost 5 bases to trimming and J lost 1 base, with 14 bases between them. The CDR3 runs 15 residues. Germline CDR1 is MNHNY and CDR2 is SVGAGI (reference sequence). The CDR3 here is CASSLVGGGQETQYF. CDR3 bases: TGTGCCAGCAGTCTTGTAGGGGGGGGCCAAGAGACCCAGTACTTC.

Only one count was recorded for this clone. One end of the junction is discordant with germline, which a read error may explain. The V and J genes are TRBV9 and TRBJ2-1; no firm D call. Looked up from germline, CDR1 is SGDLS and CDR2 is YYNGEE. The CDR3 runs 12 residues. CDR3: CASGVSYNEQFF. CDR3 DNA sequence: TGTGCCAGCGGCGTCTCCTACAATGAGCAGTTCTTC.

This clone was counted once. The chain uses TRBV5-1 and TRBJ2-3, with TRBD2 matching over 10 bases. The V and J ends lost 4 bases and 5 bases, in that order; junction bases with no gene match: 16. The CDR3 has 18 amino acids. Germline assignment: CDR1 SGHRS and CDR2 YFSETQ. CDR3 in DNA: TGCGCCAGCAGCGCCCAGCTCCGAAGCGGGGGGGGTGTAGATACGCAGTATTTT. It yields the protein CASSAQLRSGGGVDTQYF. The whole variable domain, remainder taken from reference TRBV5-1 and TRBJ2-3, is KAGVTQTPRYLIKTRGQQVTLSCSPISGHRSVSWYQQTPGQGLQFLFEYFSETQRNKGNFPGRFSGRQFSNSRSEMNVSTLELGDSALYLCASSAQLRSGGGVDTQYFGPGTRLTVL.

This rearrangement joins TRBV6-5 to TRBJ2-7, with TRBD2 matching 7 bases. This CDR3 is 14 amino acids long. Losses at the gene ends were 5 bases for V and 0 bases for J; bases not matched to a gene: 4. CDR1 and CDR2 (germline): MNHEY, SVGAGI. For the CDR3, the DNA is TGTGCCAGCAGTCGGACTAGTTTCTCCTACGAGCAGTACTTC. Its translation: CASSRTSFSYEQYF.

The chain carries TRBV19 and TRBJ2-3; 9 bases align to TRBD2. The CDR3 has 16 residues. Unmatched junction bases numbered 12, after V lost 4 bases and J lost 7 bases. Germline V gene data show CDR1 as LNHDA and CDR2 as SQIVND (reference sequence). This CDR3 reads CASSKRGSGGDYTQYF. CDR3 DNA sequence: TGTGCCAGTAGTAAAAGGGGTAGCGGGGGAGATTATACGCAGTATTTT.

This chain uses TRBV6-6 with TRBJ1-6, with D perhaps TRBD1 (6 bases). Germline V gives CDR1 MNHNY, CDR2 SVGAGI (reference sequence). The V gene lost 2 bases and the J gene lost 8 bases, with 16 bases spanning the gap. The CDR3 is 16 amino acids. The CDR3 nucleotides read TGTGCCAGCAGTTACCTAAATCCAGGGGATTATTCACCCCTCCACTTT. This codes for CASSYLNPGDYSPLHF.

This chain uses TRBV5-6 with TRBJ2-3; D is perhaps TRBD1 (5 bases). The CDR3 is 13 residues long. V was pared by 6 bases and J by 2 bases, with 10 bases between. CDR1 is SGHDT, CDR2 YYEEEE, per germline. As DNA, the CDR3 is TGTGCCAGCACCCAAGGGGTCACAGATACGCAGTATTTT. It codes for CASTQGVTDTQYF.

Turning to this clone: The same CDR3 is also encoded by other DNA sequences in this sample. The genes are TRBV19 and TRBJ2-2; unclear D gene. Germline CDR1 is LNHDA and CDR2 is SQIVND (reference sequence). The CDR3 sequence is 12 residues long. With 6 bases removed from V and 4 bases from J, the gap between germline ends came to 6 bases. The CDR3 reads CASSIRTGELFF. The CDR3 DNA sequence: TGTGCCAGTAGCATCCGCACCGGGGAGCTGTTTTTT.

The J gene is TRBJ1-1, the V gene TRBV19, with 7 bases fitting TRBD1. V lost 2 bases, J lost 1 base, and 4 bases stayed unmatched. The CDR3 runs 15 residues. Germline V gene lookup returns CDR1 LNHDA and CDR2 SQIVND (reference sequence). CDR3 sequence: CASSIKPGGNTEAFF. DNA of the CDR3: TGTGCCAGTAGTATAAAGCCAGGGGGGAACACTGAAGCTTTCTTT.

The genes are TRBV19 and TRBJ1-1; 7 nucleotides match TRBD1. This CDR3 region has 13 residues. V shed 7 bases, J shed 10 bases, and the junction held 12 bases outside the gene matches. The V gene's germline CDR1 is LNHDA and CDR2 SQIVND (reference sequence). The CDR3 protein is CASTLRQGGRAFF. Written as DNA, the CDR3 is TGTGCCAGTACTCTCAGGCAGGGGGGTCGAGCTTTCTTT.

The chain combines TRBV18 with TRBJ2-7, with 12 positions matching TRBD2. CDR3 size: 14 residues. CDR1 and CDR2 from the germline V gene are KGHSH and LQKENI. V shed 11 bases, J shed 6 bases, and the junction held 11 bases outside the gene matches. The CDR3 sequence is CASSSGGALGEQYF. CDR3 DNA: TGTGCCTCATCTAGCGGGGGGGCTCTAGGCGAGCAGTACTTC. Variable domain in full (rest from reference TRBV18 and TRBJ2-7): NAGVMQNPRHLVRRRGQEARLRCSPMKGHSHVYWYRQLPEEGLKFMVYLQKENIIDESGMPKERFSAEFPKEGPSILRIQQVVRGDSAAYFCASSSGGALGEQYFGPGTRLTVT.

This chain uses TRBV4-1 with TRBJ2-1; no clear D gene. The CDR3 has 16 amino acids. V was cut by 6 bases and J by 9 bases, with 24 bases left in between. CDR1 is MGHRA and CDR2 is YSYEKL in the germline V gene. CDR3 in DNA: TGCGCCAGCAGAACCTATGGGAATCCTAACCAAGGTGAGCAGTTCTTC. Encoded protein: CASRTYGNPNQGEQFF.

The CDR3 DNA is TGTGCCAGCAGTTCGGGCACTGAAGCTTTCTTT. As protein: CASSSGTEAFF. This rearrangement joins TRBV28 to TRBJ1-1; unclear D gene. Deletions cut 4 bases from V and 4 bases from J, with 4 bases between. Looked up from germline, CDR1 is MDHEN and CDR2 is SYDVKM. This CDR3 spans 11 amino acids.

The V call is TRBV21-1, the J call TRBJ1-2. TRBV21-1 is given as a pseudogene. This CDR3 is 11 amino acids long. CDR3 region: CASRENYGYTF. CDR3 nucleotides: TGTGCCAGCAGAGAGAACTATGGCTACACCTTC.

In its sample, this clone was seen once. This chain uses TRBV27 with TRBJ2-7; 10 nucleotides line up with TRBD1. The V gene's germline CDR1 is MNHEY and CDR2 SMNVEV (reference sequence). This CDR3 contains 14 residues. Trimming took 6 bases from V and 0 from J; bases not matched to a gene: 2. The CDR3 nucleotides read TGTGCCAGCAGCGGACAGGGGGTCTCCTACGAGCAGTACTTC. Protein sequence: CASSGQGVSYEQYF.

This chain connects TRBV7-9 to TRBJ1-2, with TRBD1 as a possible D gene (6 bases). The ends were cut back, 1 base at V and 4 bases at J, with 7 bases in the middle. The CDR3 loop spans 13 amino acids. Germline lookup yields CDR1 SEHNR and CDR2 FQNEAQ (reference sequence). The chain's CDR3 is CASSLGGGYGYTF. The CDR3 DNA is TGTGCCAGCAGCTTAGGAGGGGGCTATGGCTACACCTTC. The full variable domain, completed using reference TRBV7-9 and TRBJ1-2, is DTGVSQNPRHKITKRGQNVTFRCDPISEHNRLYWYRQTLGQGPEFLTYFQNEAQLEKSRLLSDRFSAERPKGSFSTLEIQRTEQGDSAMYLCASSLGGGYGYTFGSGTRLTVV.

The V call is TRBV7-3, the J call TRBJ2-5; perhaps TRBD1 as D (7 bases). With 4 bases removed from V and 4 bases from J, the gap between germline ends came to 16 bases. Germline CDR1 reads SGHTA; CDR2 reads FQGTGA. The CDR3 totals 15 residues. CDR3 bases: TGTGCCAGCAGCTGGGCAGGGGGGCGGCGAGAGACCCAGTACTTC. Translated, it gives CASSWAGGRRETQYF.

This clone was counted a single time. The rearrangement joins TRBV4-2 to TRBJ2-2, with 7 bases that match TRBD2. The V gene end was trimmed by 5 bases and the J gene end by 3 bases; junction bases not matched to a gene: 6. Germline CDR1 LGHNA, CDR2 YNFKEQ. The CDR3 length is 15 residues. DNA for the CDR3: TGTGCCAGCAGCTGGGGGGGGTTGCACACCGGGGAGCTGTTTTTT. This codes for CASSWGGLHTGELFF.

The V and J genes are TRBV3-1 (or the pseudogene TRBV3-2) and TRBJ2-5, with D uncertain. CDR1 LGHDT and CDR2 YNNKEL come from the germline V gene (reference sequence). CDR3 size: 13 residues. The V gene lost 3 bases and the J gene lost 5 bases, with 10 bases spanning the gap. The CDR3 nucleotides read TGTGCCAGCAGCCAGGCCGACTGGGAGACCCAGTACTTC. The encoded protein is CASSQADWETQYF.

The chain combines TRBV2 with TRBJ2-5; D possibly corresponds to TRBD2 (6 bases). CDR1 is SNHLY and CDR2 is FYNNEI in the germline V gene. Trimming took 4 bases from V and 4 from J, leaving 10 bases between them. This CDR3 comprises 13 residues. The CDR3 protein is CASSGRGGETQYF. CDR3 in DNA: TGTGCCAGCAGTGGGCGGGGTGGAGAGACCCAGTACTTC.

In this sample, this clone turned up once. This CDR3 is also generated by other DNA sequences in the sample. The V call is TRBV2, the J call TRBJ2-5; no reliable D call. CDR3 length: 13 amino acids. V was clipped by 3 bases and J by 2 bases, with 7 bases between them. The germline CDR1 and CDR2 sequences are SNHLY and FYNNEI. CDR3 in amino acids: CASSDVGQETQYF. The CDR3 DNA is TGTGCCAGCAGTGATGTGGGACAAGAGACCCAGTACTTC.